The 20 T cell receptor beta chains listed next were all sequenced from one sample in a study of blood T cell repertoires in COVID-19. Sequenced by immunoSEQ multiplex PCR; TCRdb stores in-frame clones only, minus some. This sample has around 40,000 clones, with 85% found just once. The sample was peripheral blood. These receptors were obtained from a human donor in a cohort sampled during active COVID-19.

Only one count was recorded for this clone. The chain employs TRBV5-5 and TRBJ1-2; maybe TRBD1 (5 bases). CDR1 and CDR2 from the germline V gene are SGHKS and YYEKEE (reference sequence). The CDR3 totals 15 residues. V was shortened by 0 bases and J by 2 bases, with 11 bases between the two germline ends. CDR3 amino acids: CASSLVRTLNYGYTF. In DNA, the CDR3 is TGTGCCAGCAGCTTGGTTCGGACACTGAACTATGGCTACACCTTC.

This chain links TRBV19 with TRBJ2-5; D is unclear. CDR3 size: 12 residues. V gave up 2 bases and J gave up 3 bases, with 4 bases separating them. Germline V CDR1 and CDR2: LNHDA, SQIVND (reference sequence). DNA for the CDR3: TGTGCCAGTAGTATACCCAAAGAGACCCAGTACTTC. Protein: CASSIPKETQYF.

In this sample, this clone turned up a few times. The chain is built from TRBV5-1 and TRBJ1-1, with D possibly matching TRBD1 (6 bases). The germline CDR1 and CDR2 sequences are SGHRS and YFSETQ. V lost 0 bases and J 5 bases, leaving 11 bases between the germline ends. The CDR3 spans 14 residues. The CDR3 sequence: CASSLGYRETEAFF. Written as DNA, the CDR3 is TGCGCCAGCAGCTTGGGTTACAGGGAGACTGAAGCTTTCTTT. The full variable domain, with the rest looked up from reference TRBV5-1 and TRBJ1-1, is KAGVTQTPRYLIKTRGQQVTLSCSPISGHRSVSWYQQTPGQGLQFLFEYFSETQRNKGNFPGRFSGRQFSNSRSEMNVSTLELGDSALYLCASSLGYRETEAFFGQGTRLTVV.

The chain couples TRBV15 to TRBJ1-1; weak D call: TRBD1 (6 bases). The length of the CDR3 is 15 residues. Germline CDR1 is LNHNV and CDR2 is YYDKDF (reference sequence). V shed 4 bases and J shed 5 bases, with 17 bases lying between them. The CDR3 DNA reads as TGTGCCACCAGCACCTGGGTCGGGGGGCAGACTGAAGCTTTCTTT. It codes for CATSTWVGGQTEAFF.

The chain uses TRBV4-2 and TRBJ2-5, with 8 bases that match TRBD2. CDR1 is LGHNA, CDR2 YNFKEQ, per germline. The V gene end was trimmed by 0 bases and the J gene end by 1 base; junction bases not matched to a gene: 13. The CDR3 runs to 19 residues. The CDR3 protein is CASSQDWRRASGLQETQYF. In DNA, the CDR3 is TGTGCCAGCAGCCAAGATTGGCGCCGGGCTAGCGGGCTCCAAGAGACCCAGTACTTC.

The CDR3 DNA follows: TGTGCCAGCAGCCCGGGGCGGGGAAACATTCAGTACTTC. It codes for CASSPGRGNIQYF. V is TRBV7-2 and J is TRBJ2-4; possibly TRBD2 for D (6 bases). The CDR3 sequence is 13 residues long. CDR1 and CDR2 from the germline V gene are SGHTA and FQGNSA. Trimming took 5 bases from V and 6 from J, leaving 11 bases between them.

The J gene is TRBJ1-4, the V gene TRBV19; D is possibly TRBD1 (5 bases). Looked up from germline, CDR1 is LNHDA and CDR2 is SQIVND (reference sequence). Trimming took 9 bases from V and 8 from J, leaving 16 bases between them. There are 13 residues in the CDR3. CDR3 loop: CASRAREGEKLFF. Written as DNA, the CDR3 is TGTGCCAGCCGGGCCAGGGAGGGAGAAAAACTGTTTTTT.

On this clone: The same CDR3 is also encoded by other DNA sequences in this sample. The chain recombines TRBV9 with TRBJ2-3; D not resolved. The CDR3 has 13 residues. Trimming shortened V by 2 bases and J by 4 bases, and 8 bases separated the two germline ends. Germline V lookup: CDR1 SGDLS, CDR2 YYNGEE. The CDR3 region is CASSVTRADTQYF. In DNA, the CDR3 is TGTGCCAGCAGCGTGACTCGCGCAGATACGCAGTATTTT.

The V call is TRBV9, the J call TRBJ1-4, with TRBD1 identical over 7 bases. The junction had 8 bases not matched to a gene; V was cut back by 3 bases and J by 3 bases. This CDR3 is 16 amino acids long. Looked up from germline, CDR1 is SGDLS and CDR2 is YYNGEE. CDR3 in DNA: TGTGCCAGCAGCGCTGAGGGGGGACAGTCTAATGAAAAACTGTTTTTT. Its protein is CASSAEGGQSNEKLFF.

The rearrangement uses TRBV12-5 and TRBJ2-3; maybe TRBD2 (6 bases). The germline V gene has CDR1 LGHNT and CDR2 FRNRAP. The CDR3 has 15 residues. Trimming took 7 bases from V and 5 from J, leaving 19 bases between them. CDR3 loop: CASAPGVIAEDTQYF. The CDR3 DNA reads TGTGCTAGTGCCCCCGGCGTGATAGCGGAAGATACGCAGTATTTT.

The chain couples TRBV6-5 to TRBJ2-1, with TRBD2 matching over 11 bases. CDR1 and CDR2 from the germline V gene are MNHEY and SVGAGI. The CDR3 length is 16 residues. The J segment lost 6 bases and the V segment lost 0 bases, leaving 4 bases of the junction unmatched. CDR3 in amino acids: CASSYSTSGGRNEQFF. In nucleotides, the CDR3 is TGTGCCAGCAGTTACTCAACTAGCGGGGGCCGCAATGAGCAGTTCTTC.

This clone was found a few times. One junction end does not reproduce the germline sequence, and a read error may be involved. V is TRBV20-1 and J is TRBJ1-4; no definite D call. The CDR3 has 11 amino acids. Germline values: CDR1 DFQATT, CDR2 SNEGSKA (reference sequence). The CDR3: CSARPLSVLEF. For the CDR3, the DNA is TGCAGTGCGAGGCCCCTATCGGTTTTGGAATTT.

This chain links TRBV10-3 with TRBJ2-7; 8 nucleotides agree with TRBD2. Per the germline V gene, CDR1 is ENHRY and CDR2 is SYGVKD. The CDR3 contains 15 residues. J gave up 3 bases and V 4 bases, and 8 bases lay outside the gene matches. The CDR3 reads CAISGPRGGDYEQYF. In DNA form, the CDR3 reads TGTGCCATCAGTGGGCCCCGGGGGGGGGACTACGAGCAGTACTTC.

CDR3 sequence: CASGEQGIYEQYF. CDR3 sequence (DNA): TGTGCTAGTGGTGAGCAGGGGATCTACGAGCAGTACTTC. The rearrangement links TRBV12-5 to TRBJ2-7, with a possible D match to TRBD1 (6 bases). V lost 5 bases, J lost 3 bases, and 11 bases lay in between. CDR3 length: 13 residues. CDR1 LGHNT and CDR2 FRNRAP come from the germline V gene. The full variable domain, completed using reference TRBV12-5 and TRBJ2-7, is DARVTQTPRHKVTEMGQEVTMRCQPILGHNTVFWYRQTMMQGLELLAYFRNRAPLDDSGMPKDRFSAEMPDATLATLKIQPSEPRDSAVYFCASGEQGIYEQYFGPGTRLTVT.

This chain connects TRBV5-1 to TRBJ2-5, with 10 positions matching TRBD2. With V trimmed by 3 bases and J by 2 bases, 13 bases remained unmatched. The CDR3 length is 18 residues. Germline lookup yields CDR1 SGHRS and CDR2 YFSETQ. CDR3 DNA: TGCGCCAGCAGCTCGCGGACCTTAGCGGGGGGTCCACAAGAGACCCAGTACTTC. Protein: CASSSRTLAGGPQETQYF. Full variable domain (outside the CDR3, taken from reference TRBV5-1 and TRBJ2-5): KAGVTQTPRYLIKTRGQQVTLSCSPISGHRSVSWYQQTPGQGLQFLFEYFSETQRNKGNFPGRFSGRQFSNSRSEMNVSTLELGDSALYLCASSSRTLAGGPQETQYFGPGTRLLVL.

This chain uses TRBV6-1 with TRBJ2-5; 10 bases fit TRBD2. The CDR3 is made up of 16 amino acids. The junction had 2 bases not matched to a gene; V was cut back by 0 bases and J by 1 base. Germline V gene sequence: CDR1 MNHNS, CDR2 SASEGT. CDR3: CASSEALAGAQETQYF. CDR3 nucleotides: TGTGCCAGCAGTGAAGCCCTAGCGGGGGCCCAAGAGACCCAGTACTTC.

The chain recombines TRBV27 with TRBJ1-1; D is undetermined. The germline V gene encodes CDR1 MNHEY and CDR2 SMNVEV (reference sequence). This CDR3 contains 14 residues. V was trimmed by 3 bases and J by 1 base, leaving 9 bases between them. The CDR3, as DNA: TGTGCCAGCAGTTTTGTCGGGGAGAACACTGAAGCTTTCTTT. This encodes CASSFVGENTEAFF.

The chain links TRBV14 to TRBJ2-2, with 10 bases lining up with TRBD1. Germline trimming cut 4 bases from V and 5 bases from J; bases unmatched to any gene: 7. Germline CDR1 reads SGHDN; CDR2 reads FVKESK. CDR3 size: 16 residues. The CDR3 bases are TGTGCCAGCAGCCCCCTCCGGGACAGGGGAACCGGGGAGCTGTTTTTT. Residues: CASSPLRDRGTGELFF.

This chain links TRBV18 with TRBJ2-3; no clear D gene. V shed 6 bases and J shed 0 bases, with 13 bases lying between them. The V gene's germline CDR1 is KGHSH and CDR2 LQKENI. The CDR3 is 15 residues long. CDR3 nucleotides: TGTGCCAGCTCTGTGATGATTACTAGCACAGATACGCAGTATTTT. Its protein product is CASSVMITSTDTQYF.

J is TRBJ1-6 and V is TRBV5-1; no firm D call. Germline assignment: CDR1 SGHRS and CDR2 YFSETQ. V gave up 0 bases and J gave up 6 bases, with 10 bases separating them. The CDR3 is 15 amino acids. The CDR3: CASSLGPDFNSPLHF. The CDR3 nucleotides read TGCGCCAGCAGCTTGGGGCCAGATTTTAATTCACCCCTCCACTTT.